The 19 T cell receptor beta chains given below trace back to one sample, sequenced in a study of regulatory dendritic cells for organ transplantation. Sorted T cells were CFSE-labeled and cultured 5 days with allogeneic regulatory or mature dendritic cells at 1:10. These receptors have no identified antigens. The data were produced by immunoSEQ multiplex PCR, yet TCRdb's version contains in-frame clones alone and is incomplete. The sample includes roughly 20,000 clones, 70% to 85% seen only once; the top ten take roughly 3%. Source material: memory CD4+ T cells from blood cultured with regulatory dendritic cells. Noted subset: CD45RO+ memory T cells. These receptors were obtained from a human donor in good health.

The V call is TRBV4-1, the J call TRBJ1-3; D is possibly TRBD1 (5 bases). The CDR3 is 16 residues long. Per the germline V gene, CDR1 is MGHRA and CDR2 is YSYEKL. V lost 1 base, J lost 0 bases, and 10 bases lay in between. The CDR3 DNA sequence: TGCGCCAGCAGCCAAGCGGAGGGGAGCTCTGGAAACACCATATATTTT. Translated: CASSQAEGSSGNTIYF.

V and J are TRBV6-1 and TRBJ2-2, with D possibly TRBD2 on 6 matching bases. This CDR3 has 15 amino acids. Trimming removed 6 bases from V and 0 bases from J, with 11 bases in between. CDR1 is MNHNS, CDR2 SASEGT, per germline. The CDR3 loop is CASRDYGANTGELFF. The CDR3 nucleotides are TGTGCCAGCAGGGACTACGGGGCGAACACCGGGGAGCTGTTTTTT.

The rearrangement joins TRBV5-5 to TRBJ2-5, with 13 bases fitting TRBD2. CDR1 and CDR2 (germline): SGHKS, YYEKEE (reference sequence). This CDR3 is 17 amino acids long. Losses at the gene ends were 6 bases for V and 2 bases for J; bases not matched to a gene: 10. The CDR3 DNA reads as TGTGCCAGCATCCGGGTTGGACTAGCGGGGGCTCAAGAGACCCAGTACTTC. It is translated as CASIRVGLAGAQETQYF.

This rearrangement joins TRBV4-3 to TRBJ2-7, with D possibly matching TRBD2 (6 bases). Germline V CDR1 and CDR2: LGHNA, YSLEER. CDR3 length: 17 residues. The V end lost 2 bases, the J end lost 7 bases, and 24 bases lay between the germline ends. The CDR3, as DNA: TGCGCCAGCAGCCAAAACCCGGCGGGGACTGCCGTGGGGGAGCAGTACTTC. Translating gives CASSQNPAGTAVGEQYF.

The chain has TRBV10-3 and TRBJ1-5; tentatively, D is TRBD1 (5 bases). CDR3 length: 17 amino acids. CDR1 ENHRY and CDR2 SYGVKD come from the germline V gene. The V and J ends lost 0 bases and 5 bases respectively, with 17 bases between them. The CDR3 spells CAISESLGTGRHQPQHF. CDR3 nucleotide sequence: TGTGCCATCAGTGAGTCGTTGGGGACCGGGAGGCATCAGCCCCAGCATTTT.

V gene TRBV4-2 combines with J gene TRBJ1-4, with D perhaps matching TRBD1 (5 bases). Trimming removed 2 bases from V and 4 bases from J, with 11 bases in between. This CDR3 comprises 15 residues. Germline-derived CDR1 and CDR2 are LGHNA and YNFKEQ. The CDR3 DNA sequence: TGTGCCAGCAGCCAACCGGGACGGAATAATGAAAAACTGTTTTTT. This gives the protein CASSQPGRNNEKLFF.

The gene calls are TRBV15 and TRBJ1-2; 7 nucleotides align to TRBD1. Germline CDR1 LNHNV, CDR2 YYDKDF (reference sequence). Trimming at V came to 5 bases and at J to 8 bases, leaving 11 bases not matched to a gene. The CDR3 loop spans 14 amino acids. The CDR3 loop reads CATSSPTGLGGYTF. DNA of the CDR3: TGTGCCACCAGCTCCCCGACAGGGCTTGGCGGCTACACCTTC.

This chain links TRBV10-3 with TRBJ2-5; no firm D call. CDR1 and CDR2 from the germline V gene are ENHRY and SYGVKD. V lost 9 bases and J lost 5, with 16 bases in between. This CDR3 has 13 amino acids. This CDR3 is CAIQTGLWETQYF. The DNA of the CDR3 is TGTGCCATTCAAACTGGGCTATGGGAGACCCAGTACTTC.

The CDR3 protein is CASGLWGAQETQYF. The CDR3 nucleotides are TGTGCTAGTGGTTTATGGGGGGCCCAAGAGACCCAGTACTTC. The chain links TRBV12-5 to TRBJ2-5; D might be TRBD1 or TRBD2, each matching 6 bases. Germline V CDR1 and CDR2: LGHNT, FRNRAP. CDR3 length: 14 residues. V shed 3 bases and J shed 1 base, with 9 bases lying between them.

The gene calls are TRBV9 and TRBJ1-1; D may be TRBD1 (6 bases). Trimming pared 0 bases from V and 4 bases from J, leaving 10 bases between. Germline loops: CDR1 SGDLS, CDR2 YYNGEE. The CDR3 loop spans 14 amino acids. The CDR3: CASSVGTEGTEAFF. The CDR3 region has the DNA TGTGCCAGCAGCGTAGGGACAGAAGGCACTGAAGCTTTCTTT.

V gene TRBV2 combines with J gene TRBJ2-7; D is possibly TRBD2 (5 bases). The germline CDR1 and CDR2 sequences are SNHLY and FYNNEI. The CDR3 covers 14 residues. The germline V and J ends were trimmed by 4 bases and 1 base, with 11 bases remaining between them. Written as DNA, the CDR3 is TGTGCCAGCAGTGCGGGGAGCCTTTCCTACGAGCAGTACTTC. The encoded protein is CASSAGSLSYEQYF.

This sequence joins TRBV4-1 and TRBJ1-2; TRBD1 aligns across 9 bases. Germline CDR1 reads MGHRA; CDR2 reads YSYEKL. Unmatched junction bases numbered 11, after V lost 0 bases and J lost 6 bases. This CDR3 is 17 amino acids long. CDR3 in amino acids: CASSQELVGTGYHGYTF. The CDR3 coding sequence is TGCGCCAGCAGCCAAGAGTTGGTCGGGACAGGGTATCATGGCTACACCTTC.

The table lists this clone with a few counts. The gene calls are TRBV21-1 and TRBJ2-2; TRBD1 reflects the table's D call only, with no check against the DNA. TRBV21-1 is given as a pseudogene. The CDR3 runs 15 residues. The CDR3 DNA is TGTGCCAGCAGCAAGTCCAGGGCGAACACCGGGGAGCTGTTTTTT. Its protein is CASSKSRANTGELFF.

This chain connects TRBV27 to TRBJ2-2; D unclear. Germline V CDR1 and CDR2: MNHEY, SMNVEV (reference sequence). V was clipped by 8 bases and J by 1 base, with 14 bases between them. The CDR3 contains 15 residues. The CDR3, as DNA: TGTGCCAGCTTCAAAGGGTGGGGGAACACCGGGGAGCTGTTTTTT. It specifies CASFKGWGNTGELFF.

The V call is TRBV6-5, the J call TRBJ2-3; no definite D call. Trimming removed 4 bases at V and 0 bases at J, with 11 bases between. This CDR3 has 15 residues. The germline V gene encodes CDR1 MNHEY and CDR2 SVGAGI. The CDR3 coding sequence is TGTGCCAGCAGTTCGCCAGGATTCAGCACAGATACGCAGTATTTT. As protein: CASSSPGFSTDTQYF.

V gene TRBV6-4 combines with J gene TRBJ2-1, with 10 bases that match TRBD2. The V gene's germline CDR1 is MRHNA and CDR2 SNTAGT. V gave up 9 bases and J gave up 8 bases; unmatched junction bases: 10. The CDR3 loop spans 14 amino acids. CDR3 nucleotides: TGTGCCAGTTCACGAACCGGGACTAGCGATGAGCAGTTCTTC. As protein: CASSRTGTSDEQFF.

The chain couples TRBV7-8 to TRBJ2-1, with 11 bases aligning to TRBD2. CDR3 size: 17 residues. V lost 4 bases, J lost 9 bases, and 14 bases stayed unmatched. Germline CDR1 SGHVS, CDR2 FQNEAQ. The CDR3 loop is CASSSLGSGRALFEQFF. The CDR3 bases are TGTGCCAGCAGCTCCTTGGGTAGCGGGAGGGCCCTTTTTGAGCAGTTCTTC.

The chain uses TRBV5-4 and TRBJ2-1; TRBD1 matches at 7 bases. Germline CDR1 reads SGHNT; CDR2 reads YYREEE (reference sequence). The V segment lost 4 bases and the J segment 2 bases; nucleotides outside the gene matches: 6. CDR3 length equals 15 residues. The CDR3 loop reads CASSLGQAPYNEQFF. The CDR3 DNA follows: TGTGCCAGCAGCCTCGGACAGGCCCCCTACAATGAGCAGTTCTTC.

The CDR3 is CASSFASGGAQETQYF. The CDR3 DNA is TGTGCCAGCAGCTTCGCTAGCGGGGGGGCACAAGAGACCCAGTACTTC. V is TRBV5-6 and J is TRBJ2-5, with 12 bases matching TRBD2. Germline CDR1 reads SGHDT; CDR2 reads YYEEEE. This CDR3 has 16 amino acids. V lost 2 bases and J lost 2; bases outside the gene matches: 4. Supplemented by reference TRBV5-6 and TRBJ2-5, the full variable domain reads DAGVTQSPTHLIKTRGQQVTLRCSPKSGHDTVSWYQQALGQGPQFIFQYYEEEERQRGNFPDRFSGHQFPNYSSELNVNALLLGDSALYLCASSFASGGAQETQYFGPGTRLLVL.